This TCR beta chain originates from a study of shared clonotypes between healthy human individuals. Produced via immunoSEQ multiplex PCR; TCRdb's table is partial and in-frame only. The table lists about 510,000 clones, around 96% of them singletons. V lost 1 base, J lost 2 bases, and 9 bases lay in between. CDR1 and CDR2 (germline): MGHDK, SYGVNS. This CDR3 has 14 residues. Study findings and constraints: The sampled material consisted only of blood, and tissue repertoires are likely to differ. The expectation was that sequencing depth would affect clonotype sharing among donors. Incompleteness in sorted-subset sequencing, despite large depth, was shown by rarefaction.

Concerning this clone itself: Its cognate antigen is unknown.

The chain recombines TRBV25-1 with TRBJ2-7; D call uncertain. The sequenced sample was naive CD4+ T cells sorted from blood. Documented subset: CD45RA+ positively selected. This TCR derives from a woman between 25 and 40 years old in good health. The CDR3 region has the DNA TGTGCCAGCAGTGAATCTGGCGGTCCCTACGAGCAGTACTTC. It is translated as CASSESGGPYEQYF.